A selection of T cell receptor beta chains follows, all from one sample in a study of cytotoxic CD8 clonotypes in ibrutinib-treated CLL. Measured with immunoSEQ multiplex PCR; TCRdb has only the in-frame clones, and not every one. The sample gives thousands of clones, roughly three quarters of which show up once; approximately 35% is in the top ten. The source was PBMCs, collected before ibrutinib treatment. The receptors here all came from a human donor with chronic lymphocytic leukemia. The CDR3 runs from the conserved cysteine through the conserved F or W. D genes are given only for firm matches. Rows may omit the clone size; those that give it use once, few, many or a size class.

clone_size,j_call,d_call,v_call,cdr3_nt,cdr3_aa
few,TRBJ2-2,NA,TRBV5-1,TGCGCCAGCAGCTTGGCCCAGGGGAGCTTGACCGGGGAGCTGTTTTTT,CASSLAQGSLTGELFF
NA,TRBJ1-1,TRBD1,TRBV5-8,TGTGCCAGCAGCTTCGACAGGGGAGCTTTCTTT,CASSFDRGAFF
NA,TRBJ2-2,NA,TRBV11-2,TGTGCCAGCAGCTTCCGGGACACCGGGGAGCTGTTTTTT,CASSFRDTGELFF
NA,TRBJ2-5,TRBD2,TRBV7-7,TGTGCTAGCAGCTTAGATCGGCTAGCGGTATCCCAAGAGACCCAGTACTTC,CASSLDRLAVSQETQYF
few,TRBJ2-3,NA,TRBV6-4,TGTGCCAGCAGCGCCGGGACCAACGAGCCAGATACGCAGTATTTT,CASSAGTNEPDTQYF
NA,TRBJ2-1,TRBD1,TRBV18,TGTGCCAGCTCACCAGGACAGGGGATCGCCTACAATGAGCAGTTCTTC,CASSPGQGIAYNEQFF
NA,TRBJ1-2,NA,TRBV25-1,TGTGCCAGCAGTGGAGGTTGGGGCTACACCTTC,CASSGGWGYTF
NA,TRBJ2-1,TRBD2,TRBV2,TGTGCCAGCAAGATGACCAAGCGGGGTGAGCAGTTCTTC,CASKMTKRGEQFF
NA,TRBJ1-4,NA,TRBV2,TGTGCCAGCAGTGAAAATGAAAAACTGTTTTTT,CASSENEKLFF
once,TRBJ1-1,NA,TRBV9,TGTGCCAGCAGCGAAGGGGGGGAAGCTTTCTTT,CASSEGGEAFF
NA,TRBJ2-7,TRBD2,TRBV4-2,TGTGCCAGCAGCCACGATCGGGAGGGCTACGAGCAGTACTTC,CASSHDREGYEQYF
NA,TRBJ1-2,TRBD1,TRBV6-4,TGTGCCAGCAGTGTCCTGGGAGGGGGCAAGGGCTATGGCTACACCTTC,CASSVLGGGKGYGYTF
NA,TRBJ1-5,NA,TRBV7-2,TGTGCCAGCAGCTTTGGTAGCAATCAGCCCCAGCATTTT,CASSFGSNQPQHF
NA,TRBJ2-7,NA,TRBV4-1,TGCGCCAGCAGCCCAAACAGGGATCCCTACGAGCAGTACTTC,CASSPNRDPYEQYF
NA,TRBJ2-1,TRBD2,TRBV9,TGTGCCAGCAGCGTCGATAGCGGGGGCAGTTCCTACAATGAGCAGTTCTTC,CASSVDSGGSSYNEQFF
NA,TRBJ2-7,NA,TRBV5-1,TGCGCCAGCAGCTTCACCGGCGGGACCCAAAGCTCCTACGAGCAGTACTTC,CASSFTGGTQSSYEQYF
large,TRBJ2-5,NA,TRBV5-6,TGTGCCAGCAGCTTGGGCAGGGGCTATGAGACCCAGTACTTC,CASSLGRGYETQYF
NA,TRBJ2-3,NA,TRBV2,TGTGCCAGCGCCGGTACACCGCAGTATTTT,CASAGTPQYF
NA,TRBJ2-3,TRBD2,TRBV9,TGTGCCAGCAGCGGGGGACTAGCGGGAGGAAGTGGAGATACGCAGTATTTT,CASSGGLAGGSGDTQYF
NA,TRBJ1-2,NA,TRBV30,TGTGCCTGGAGTGTACGAGGCAGGGCCAACTATGGCTACACCTTC,CAWSVRGRANYGYTF
NA,TRBJ2-2,TRBD2,TRBV28,TGTGCCAGCGGGTCGGCGGGAGGAGTCACCGGGGAGCTGTTTTTT,CASGSAGGVTGELFF
NA,TRBJ1-1,NA,TRBV27,TGTGCCAGCAGCCCAACAGGGATTTCGGCTTTCTTT,CASSPTGISAFF
few,TRBJ2-2,NA,TRBV28,TGTGCCAGCAGCCCAAACAGGGTACGAGCCGGGGAGCTGTTTTTT,CASSPNRVRAGELFF
few,TRBJ1-2,TRBD1,TRBV13,TGTGCCAGCAGCCCACGACAGGGAAGGGCTGAGCTCTATGGCTACACCTTC,CASSPRQGRAELYGYTF
NA,TRBJ1-1,TRBD1,TRBV4-1,TGCGCCAGCAGCCTCGGGACAGGTCCCGCTGAAGCTTTCTTT,CASSLGTGPAEAFF
NA,TRBJ2-3,NA,TRBV19,TGTGCCAGTAGTCCAGCGCCTAGCACAGATACGCAGTATTTT,CASSPAPSTDTQYF